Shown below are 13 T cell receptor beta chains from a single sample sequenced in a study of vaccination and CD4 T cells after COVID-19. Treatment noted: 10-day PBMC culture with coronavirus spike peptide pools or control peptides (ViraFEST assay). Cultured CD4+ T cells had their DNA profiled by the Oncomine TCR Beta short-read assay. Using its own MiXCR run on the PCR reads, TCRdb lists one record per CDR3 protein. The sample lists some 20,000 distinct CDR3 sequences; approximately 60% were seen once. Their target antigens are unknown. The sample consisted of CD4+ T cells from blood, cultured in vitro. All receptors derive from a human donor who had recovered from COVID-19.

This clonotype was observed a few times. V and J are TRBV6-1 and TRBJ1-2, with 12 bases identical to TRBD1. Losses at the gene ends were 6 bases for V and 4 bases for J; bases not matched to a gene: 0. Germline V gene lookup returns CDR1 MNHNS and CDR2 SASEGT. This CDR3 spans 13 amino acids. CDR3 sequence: CASRGQGAYGYTF. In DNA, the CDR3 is TGTGCCAGCAGGGGACAGGGGGCCTATGGCTACACCTTC.

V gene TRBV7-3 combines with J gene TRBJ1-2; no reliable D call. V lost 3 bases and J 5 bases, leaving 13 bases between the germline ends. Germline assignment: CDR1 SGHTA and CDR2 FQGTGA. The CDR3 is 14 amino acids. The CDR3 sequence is CASSLDGAGYGYTF. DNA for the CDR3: TGTGCCAGCAGCTTGGACGGTGCCGGGTATGGCTACACCTTC.

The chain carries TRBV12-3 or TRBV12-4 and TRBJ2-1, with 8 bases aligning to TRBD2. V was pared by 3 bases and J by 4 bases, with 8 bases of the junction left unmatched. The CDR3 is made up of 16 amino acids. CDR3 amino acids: CASSLWLAGRYNEQFF. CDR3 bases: TGTGCCAGCAGTTTGTGGCTAGCGGGCCGGTACAATGAGCAGTTCTTC.

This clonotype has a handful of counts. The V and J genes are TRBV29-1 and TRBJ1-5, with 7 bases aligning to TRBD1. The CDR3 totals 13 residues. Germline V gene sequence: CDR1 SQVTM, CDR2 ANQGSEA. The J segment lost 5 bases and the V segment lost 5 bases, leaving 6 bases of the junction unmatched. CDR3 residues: CSVRTGVDQPQHF. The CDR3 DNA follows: TGCAGCGTTCGAACAGGGGTTGATCAGCCCCAGCATTTT.

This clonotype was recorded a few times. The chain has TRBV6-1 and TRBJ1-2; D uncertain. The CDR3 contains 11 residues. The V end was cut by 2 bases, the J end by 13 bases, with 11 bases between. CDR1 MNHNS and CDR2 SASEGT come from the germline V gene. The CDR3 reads CASSELTVSTF. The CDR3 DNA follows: TGTGCCAGCAGTGAACTTACAGTTTCCACCTTC.

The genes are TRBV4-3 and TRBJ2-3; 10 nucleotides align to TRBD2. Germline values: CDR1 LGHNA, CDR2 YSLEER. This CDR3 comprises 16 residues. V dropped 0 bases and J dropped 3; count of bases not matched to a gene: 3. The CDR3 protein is CASSQEAGGETDTQYF. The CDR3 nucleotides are TGCGCCAGCAGCCAAGAAGCGGGAGGGGAAACAGATACGCAGTATTTT.

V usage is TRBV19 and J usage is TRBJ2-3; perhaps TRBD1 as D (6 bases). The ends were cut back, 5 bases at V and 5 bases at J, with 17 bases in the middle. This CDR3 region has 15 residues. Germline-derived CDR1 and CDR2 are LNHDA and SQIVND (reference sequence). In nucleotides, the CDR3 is TGTGCCAGTAGTTCCCACGCAGGGGTGAGAGATACGCAGTATTTT. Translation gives CASSSHAGVRDTQYF. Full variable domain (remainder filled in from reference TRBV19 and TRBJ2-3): DGGITQSPKYLFRKEGQNVTLSCEQNLNHDAMYWYRQDPGQGLRLIYYSQIVNDFQKGDIAEGYSVSREKKESFPLTVTSAQKNPTAFYLCASSSHAGVRDTQYFGPGTRLTVL.

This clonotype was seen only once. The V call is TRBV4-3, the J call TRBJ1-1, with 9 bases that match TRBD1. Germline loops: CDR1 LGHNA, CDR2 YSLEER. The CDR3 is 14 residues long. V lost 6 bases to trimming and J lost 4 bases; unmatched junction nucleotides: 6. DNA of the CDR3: TGCGCCAGCAGTCGACAGGGGGATGGCACTGAAGCTTTCTTT. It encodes CASSRQGDGTEAFF.

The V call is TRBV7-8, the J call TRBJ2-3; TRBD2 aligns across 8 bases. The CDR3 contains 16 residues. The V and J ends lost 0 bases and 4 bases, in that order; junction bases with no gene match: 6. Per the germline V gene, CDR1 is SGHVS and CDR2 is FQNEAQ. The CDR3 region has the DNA TGTGCCAGCAGCTTAGCTGCGGGGGGCATCGCAGATACGCAGTATTTT. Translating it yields CASSLAAGGIADTQYF.

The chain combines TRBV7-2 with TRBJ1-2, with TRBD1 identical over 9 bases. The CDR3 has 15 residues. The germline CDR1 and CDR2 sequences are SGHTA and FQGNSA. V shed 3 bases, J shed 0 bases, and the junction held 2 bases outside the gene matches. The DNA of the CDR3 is TGTGCCAGCAGCTTCGACAGGGGGGCTAACTATGGCTACACCTTC. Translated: CASSFDRGANYGYTF.

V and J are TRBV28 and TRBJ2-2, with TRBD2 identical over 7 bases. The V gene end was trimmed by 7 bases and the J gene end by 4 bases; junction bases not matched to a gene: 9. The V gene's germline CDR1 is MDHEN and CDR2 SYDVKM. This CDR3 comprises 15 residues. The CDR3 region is CASTKGGRGTGELFF. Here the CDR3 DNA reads TGTGCCAGCACGAAAGGAGGGAGGGGCACCGGGGAGCTGTTTTTT.

The CDR3 reads CASSLSGGGYNEQFF. CDR3 coding DNA: TGTGCCAGCAGCTTATCGGGGGGCGGTTACAATGAGCAGTTCTTC. The V call is TRBV7-2, the J call TRBJ2-1, with D tentatively TRBD2 (7 bases). Trimming cost V 2 bases and J 4 bases, with 12 bases left between them. Germline loops: CDR1 SGHTA, CDR2 FQGNSA. The CDR3 has 15 residues.

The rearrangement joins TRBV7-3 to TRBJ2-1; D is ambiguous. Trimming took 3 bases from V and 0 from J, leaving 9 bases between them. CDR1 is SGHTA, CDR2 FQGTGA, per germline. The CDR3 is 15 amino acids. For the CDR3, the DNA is TGTGCCAGCAGCTTCCAAGCCGTCTCCTACAATGAGCAGTTCTTC. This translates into CASSFQAVSYNEQFF. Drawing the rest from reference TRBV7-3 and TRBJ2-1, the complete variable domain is GAGVSQTPSNKVTEKGKYVELRCDPISGHTALYWYRQSLGQGPEFLIYFQGTGAADDSGLPNDRFFAVRPEGSVSTLKIQRTERGDSAVYLCASSFQAVSYNEQFFGPGTRLTVL.